This T cell receptor beta chain was observed in a study of T cell responses to AZD1222 COVID-19 vaccine. Findings and limits, study-wide: Donors skewed white British and female; clonal diversity was possibly underestimated.

The CDR3 spans 14 residues. Germline V CDR1 and CDR2: MDHEN, SYDVKM. After removal of 5 bases from V and 2 bases from J, the junction contained 1 base not matched to a gene. Comment on this clone: The antigen is undetermined.

Method: immunoSEQ multiplex PCR; TCRdb's copy keeps in-frame clones and lacks some. The sample lists over 100,000 clones; roughly 90% were seen once. This sequence originates from an adult in good health. This chain uses TRBV28 with TRBJ2-7; TRBD2 matches at 12 bases. This sample comprised peripheral blood, obtained on day 0 of MenACWY control vaccination. The CDR3: CASSRTSGTYEQYF. CDR3 nucleotides: TGTGCCAGCAGTCGGACTAGCGGGACCTACGAGCAGTACTTC.